This T cell receptor beta chain was sequenced during a study of follicular helper T cells after annual influenza vaccination. Regarding the study as a whole: Undersampling of larger non-cTfh compartments could not be excluded. ICOS+CD38+ cTfh clonality change tracked circulating plasmablast frequency change.

The CDR3 spans 15 residues. Trimming cost V 5 bases and J 2 bases, with 12 bases left between them. Germline V gene data show CDR1 as MNHNS and CDR2 as SASEGT. Documented time point: 2014-2015 season, pre-vaccination. Excluded were substance abuse, HIV/AIDS, active cancer, immunomodulatory drugs and active illness. A remark on this clone: No antigen is known for it.

Libraries were prepared by immunoSEQ multiplex PCR; TCRdb keeps only in-frame clonotypes and omits some of them. This sample has more than 10,000 clones, with 70% to 85% found just once. This receptor was obtained from an adult who received the influenza vaccine. J is TRBJ2-2 and V is TRBV6-1, with D perhaps TRBD1 (5 bases). Sequenced here: CXCR5- memory CD4+ T cells sorted from blood, sampled on the day of influenza vaccination. The CDR3 bases are TGTGCCAGCAGTCCAGGGAATTCAAACACCGGGGAGCTGTTTTTT. Its translation is CASSPGNSNTGELFF.